These 24 T cell receptor beta chains came from one sample sequenced in a study of blood T cell repertoires in COVID-19. Method: immunoSEQ multiplex PCR; TCRdb's copy keeps in-frame clones and lacks some. The sample records roughly 190,000 clones, more than 80% being singletons. The sequenced sample consisted of peripheral blood. These receptors originate from a woman between 55 and 75 years old with acute or convalescent COVID-19.

The rearrangement joins TRBV6-5 to TRBJ1-1, with D possibly TRBD1 on 5 matching bases. The germline V and J ends were trimmed by 5 bases and 3 bases, with 13 bases remaining between them. The CDR3 has 14 amino acids. CDR1 and CDR2 (germline): MNHEY, SVGAGI. The CDR3: CASSPPKGYTEAFF. CDR3 coding DNA: TGTGCCAGCAGTCCTCCGAAGGGGTACACTGAAGCTTTCTTT.

The genes are TRBV5-1 and TRBJ2-2; D might be TRBD2 (5 bases). CDR3 length: 15 amino acids. CDR1 SGHRS and CDR2 YFSETQ come from the germline V gene. V was clipped by 5 bases and J by 1 base, with 12 bases between them. The CDR3 nucleotides are TGCGCCAGCAGATATGGAGGTTTGAACACCGGGGAGCTGTTTTTT. Translation: CASRYGGLNTGELFF.

The chain joins TRBV5-5 to TRBJ2-2; 8 bases match TRBD1. The junction had 11 bases not matched to a gene; V was cut back by 6 bases and J by 4 bases. The CDR3 is made up of 16 amino acids. Germline assignment: CDR1 SGHKS and CDR2 YYEKEE (reference sequence). The CDR3 sequence: CASTLPGQGATGELFF. As DNA, the CDR3 is TGTGCCAGCACCCTTCCGGGGCAGGGGGCCACCGGGGAGCTGTTTTTT.

The V and J genes are TRBV3-1 (or the pseudogene TRBV3-2) and TRBJ1-1; no firm D call. Germline V CDR1 and CDR2: LGHDT, YNNKEL (reference sequence). The CDR3 extends over 12 amino acids. Trimming cost V 4 bases and J 10 bases, with 13 bases left between them. CDR3 sequence reads: CASSPRAGGAFF. The CDR3 bases are TGTGCCAGCAGCCCCCGGGCGGGTGGAGCTTTCTTT.

The V and J genes are TRBV27 and TRBJ1-6; TRBD1 matches 7 bases. Germline CDR1 reads MNHEY; CDR2 reads SMNVEV (reference sequence). This CDR3 region has 16 residues. V lost 3 bases to trimming and J lost 9 bases; unmatched junction nucleotides: 11. Written as DNA, the CDR3 is TGTGCCAGCAGTTTCACCCCGGGGACAGTGGGTTCACCCCTCCACTTT. Protein sequence: CASSFTPGTVGSPLHF.

Concerning this clone itself: The same CDR3 can be traced to other DNA sequences in this sample. The gene calls are TRBV28 and TRBJ2-5; 9 nucleotides line up with TRBD2. The CDR3 extends over 18 amino acids. Germline-derived CDR1 and CDR2 are MDHEN and SYDVKM. The V and J ends lost 3 bases and 3 bases, in that order; junction bases with no gene match: 14. The CDR3 sequence: CASSFPRGSGRWEETQYF. CDR3 nucleotides: TGTGCCAGCAGTTTCCCCCGGGGTAGCGGGAGATGGGAAGAGACCCAGTACTTC.

The chain uses TRBV19 and TRBJ2-2, with D perhaps matching TRBD1 (6 bases). This CDR3 is built from 15 residues. Germline V gene lookup returns CDR1 LNHDA and CDR2 SQIVND (reference sequence). V lost 3 bases to trimming and J lost 6 bases, with 14 bases between them. Here the CDR3 reads CASSMGQRHAGELFF. In DNA form, the CDR3 reads TGTGCCAGTAGTATGGGACAACGGCACGCCGGGGAGCTGTTTTTT.

This chain links TRBV27 with TRBJ2-2, with 8 positions matching TRBD1. Germline V gene sequence: CDR1 MNHEY, CDR2 SMNVEV (reference sequence). CDR3 length: 15 residues. V shed 3 bases, J shed 1 base, and the junction held 1 base outside the gene matches. The CDR3 spells CASSFGTGNTGELFF. CDR3 coding DNA: TGTGCCAGCAGTTTCGGGACAGGGAACACCGGGGAGCTGTTTTTT.

This rearrangement joins TRBV28 to TRBJ2-7; TRBD2 agrees at 9 bases. With V trimmed by 3 bases and J by 6 bases, 6 bases remained unmatched. Germline V gene lookup returns CDR1 MDHEN and CDR2 SYDVKM. The CDR3 length is 14 residues. CDR3 sequence: CASSFTSGPIEQYF. DNA for the CDR3: TGTGCCAGCAGTTTTACTAGCGGGCCGATCGAGCAGTACTTC.

The chain joins TRBV28 to TRBJ1-2, with TRBD1 identical over 9 bases. The CDR3 contains 15 residues. With 4 bases clipped from V and 4 bases from J, the junction kept 7 bases outside the gene matches. Germline V gene data show CDR1 as MDHEN and CDR2 as SYDVKM. The CDR3 is CASSSPGQGSYGYTF. CDR3 bases: TGTGCCAGCAGTTCACCGGGACAGGGCAGCTATGGCTACACCTTC.

The gene calls are TRBV6-5 and TRBJ1-2, with D unresolved. Germline CDR1 reads MNHEY; CDR2 reads SVGAGI. V lost 2 bases and J 2 bases, leaving 6 bases between the germline ends. The CDR3 runs 13 residues. This chain's CDR3 is CASSYTDNYGYTF. CDR3 bases: TGTGCCAGCAGTTACACAGACAACTATGGCTACACCTTC.

The gene calls are TRBV7-9 and TRBJ1-2; D is unresolved. Per germline, CDR1 SEHNR and CDR2 FQNEAQ (reference sequence). V was trimmed by 1 base and J by 5 bases, leaving 14 bases between them. There are 15 residues in the CDR3. Here the CDR3 reads CASSLGSLPGYGYTF. CDR3 bases: TGTGCCAGCAGCTTAGGGTCGCTACCGGGGTATGGCTACACCTTC. Looking up the rest from reference TRBV7-9 and TRBJ1-2 gives the full variable domain: DTGVSQNPRHKITKRGQNVTFRCDPISEHNRLYWYRQTLGQGPEFLTYFQNEAQLEKSRLLSDRFSAERPKGSFSTLEIQRTEQGDSAMYLCASSLGSLPGYGYTFGSGTRLTVV.

The table lists this clone with a count of one. The V gene is TRBV7-2, the J gene TRBJ1-1, with D uncertain. This CDR3 spans 11 amino acids. Germline values: CDR1 SGHTA, CDR2 FQGNSA. The V end lost 3 bases, the J end lost 6 bases, and 5 bases lay between the germline ends. The chain's CDR3 is CASSFYAEAFF. The CDR3 DNA sequence: TGTGCCAGCAGCTTTTATGCTGAAGCTTTCTTT.

This sequence joins TRBV7-8 and TRBJ2-1; no reliable D call. V was pared by 1 base and J by 3 bases, with 7 bases between. The CDR3 runs 14 residues. Looked up from germline, CDR1 is SGHVS and CDR2 is FQNEAQ. Written as DNA, the CDR3 is TGTGCCAGCAGCTTAGGTAACAGCTACAATGAGCAGTTCTTC. It translates to CASSLGNSYNEQFF.

The rearrangement links TRBV7-2 to TRBJ2-1; 7 bases align to TRBD2. Looked up from germline, CDR1 is SGHTA and CDR2 is FQGNSA. This CDR3 is built from 15 residues. J gave up 4 bases and V 1 base, and 4 bases lay outside the gene matches. CDR3 sequence reads: CASSLVGGGYNEQFF. CDR3 in DNA: TGTGCCAGCAGCTTAGTCGGGGGAGGGTACAATGAGCAGTTCTTC. Looking up the rest from reference TRBV7-2 and TRBJ2-1 gives the full variable domain: GAGVSQSPSNKVTEKGKDVELRCDPISGHTALYWYRQSLGQGLEFLIYFQGNSAPDKSGLPSDRFSAERTGGSVSTLTIQRTQQEDSAVYLCASSLVGGGYNEQFFGPGTRLTVL.

The V and J genes are TRBV28 and TRBJ2-1, with a tentative D call TRBD1 (6 bases). The CDR3 runs to 16 residues. Trimming removed 5 bases at V and 5 bases at J, with 19 bases between. The germline gives CDR1 MDHEN, CDR2 SYDVKM. CDR3 amino acids: CASSSTGTLPHNEQFF. CDR3 DNA sequence: TGTGCCAGCAGTAGCACCGGGACACTACCCCACAATGAGCAGTTCTTC. The full variable domain, its missing parts supplied by reference TRBV28 and TRBJ2-1, is DVKVTQSSRYLVKRTGEKVFLECVQDMDHENMFWYRQDPGLGLRLIYFSYDVKMKEKGDIPEGYSVSREKKERFSLILESASTNQTSMYLCASSSTGTLPHNEQFFGPGTRLTVL.

The rearrangement uses TRBV30 and TRBJ1-2; TRBD1 aligns across 7 bases. The CDR3 has 15 residues. Germline CDR1 GTSNPN, CDR2 SVGIG (reference sequence). V lost 0 bases and J lost 4; bases outside the gene matches: 8. The DNA of the CDR3 is TGTGCCTGGAGTGTAGACAGGGAGGTGAGCTATGGCTACACCTTC. It is translated as CAWSVDREVSYGYTF.

This chain connects TRBV6-6 to TRBJ2-7, with TRBD2 matching over 10 bases. The V and J ends lost 7 bases and 2 bases, in that order; junction bases with no gene match: 8. CDR3 length: 15 residues. Germline lookup yields CDR1 MNHNY and CDR2 SVGAGI (reference sequence). This CDR3 reads CASTLSGRGTYEQYF. DNA of the CDR3: TGTGCCAGCACCTTAAGCGGGAGGGGAACCTACGAGCAGTACTTC.

The J gene is TRBJ1-2, the V gene TRBV19; 7 positions agree with TRBD1. V gave up 8 bases and J gave up 4 bases; unmatched junction bases: 7. From germline, CDR1 is LNHDA and CDR2 SQIVND (reference sequence). This CDR3 spans 13 amino acids. CDR3 sequence (DNA): TGTGCCAGTCAAAGCAGGGGGTTCTATGGCTACACCTTC. This encodes CASQSRGFYGYTF.

The V call is TRBV30, the J call TRBJ2-2, with D possibly being TRBD1 (5 bases). CDR1 is GTSNPN and CDR2 is SVGIG in the germline V gene (reference sequence). V lost 2 bases and J lost 4, with 14 bases in between. The length of the CDR3 is 15 residues. The chain's CDR3 is CAWSQVQGFTGELFF. The CDR3 DNA sequence: TGTGCCTGGAGTCAAGTGCAGGGTTTCACCGGGGAGCTGTTTTTT.

The chain combines TRBV2 with TRBJ2-3; 8 nucleotides agree with TRBD2. The junction had 8 bases not matched to a gene; V was cut back by 6 bases and J by 6 bases. CDR1 is SNHLY, CDR2 FYNNEI, per germline. The CDR3 loop spans 14 amino acids. DNA for the CDR3: TGTGCCAGCAGGTCCAGCGGGAGAGGCGATACGCAGTATTTT. This sequence encodes CASRSSGRGDTQYF.

V is TRBV28 and J is TRBJ1-6; 7 nucleotides align to TRBD1. CDR3 length: 14 amino acids. The J segment lost 14 bases and the V segment lost 5 bases, leaving 12 bases of the junction unmatched. The germline V gene has CDR1 MDHEN and CDR2 SYDVKM. In DNA form, the CDR3 reads TGTGCCAGCAGTACCACAGGGGCCGCTCCGGCCCTCCACTTT. Protein product: CASSTTGAAPALHF.

This rearrangement joins TRBV4-1 to TRBJ1-3; D remains unclear. V lost 4 bases to trimming and J lost 3 bases, with 7 bases between them. The germline V gene has CDR1 MGHRA and CDR2 YSYEKL. This CDR3 is built from 13 residues. This CDR3 reads CASSPGGGNTIYF. The CDR3 region has the DNA TGCGCCAGCAGCCCAGGAGGTGGAAACACCATATATTTT.

The chain has TRBV7-9 and TRBJ2-4, with unresolved D. Trimming cost V 2 bases and J 0 bases, with 8 bases left between them. Germline V gene data show CDR1 as SEHNR and CDR2 as FQNEAQ (reference sequence). The CDR3 runs 15 residues. CDR3 nucleotides: TGTGCCAGCAGCTTATCGTTCCTAGCCAAAAACATTCAGTACTTC. Translated: CASSLSFLAKNIQYF.